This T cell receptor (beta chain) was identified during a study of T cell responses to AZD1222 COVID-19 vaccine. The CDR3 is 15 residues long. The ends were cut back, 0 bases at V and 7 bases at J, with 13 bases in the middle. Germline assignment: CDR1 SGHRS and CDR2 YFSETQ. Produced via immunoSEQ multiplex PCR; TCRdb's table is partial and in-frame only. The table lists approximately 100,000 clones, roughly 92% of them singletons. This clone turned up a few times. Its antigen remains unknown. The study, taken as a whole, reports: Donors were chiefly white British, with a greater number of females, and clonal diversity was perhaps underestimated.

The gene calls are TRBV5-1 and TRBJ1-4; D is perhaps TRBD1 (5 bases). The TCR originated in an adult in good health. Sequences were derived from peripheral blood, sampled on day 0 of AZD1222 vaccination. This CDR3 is CASSLAGPMGEKLFF. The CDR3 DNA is TGCGCCAGCAGCTTGGCGGGGCCTATGGGTGAAAAACTGTTTTTT.